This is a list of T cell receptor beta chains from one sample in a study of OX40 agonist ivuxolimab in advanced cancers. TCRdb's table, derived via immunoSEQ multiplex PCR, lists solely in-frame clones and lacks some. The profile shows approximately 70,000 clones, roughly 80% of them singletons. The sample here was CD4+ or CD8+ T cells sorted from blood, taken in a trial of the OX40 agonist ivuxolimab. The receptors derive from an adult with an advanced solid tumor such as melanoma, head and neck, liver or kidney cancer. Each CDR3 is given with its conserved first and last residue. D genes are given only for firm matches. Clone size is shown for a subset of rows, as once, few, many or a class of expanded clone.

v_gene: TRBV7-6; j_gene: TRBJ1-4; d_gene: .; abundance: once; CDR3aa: CASSLGVRDGRRKLFF; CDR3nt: TGTGCCAGCAGCTTAGGTGTCCGGGACGGACGAAGGAAACTGTTTTTT
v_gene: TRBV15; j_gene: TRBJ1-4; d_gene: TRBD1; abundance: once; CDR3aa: CATSTRTGFEKLFF; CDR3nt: TGTGCCACCAGCACACGGACAGGGTTTGAAAAACTGTTTTTT
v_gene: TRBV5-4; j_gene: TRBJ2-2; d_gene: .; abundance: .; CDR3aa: CASSSTVGGELFF; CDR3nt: TGTGCCAGCAGCTCCACCGTAGGGGGGGAGCTGTTTTTT
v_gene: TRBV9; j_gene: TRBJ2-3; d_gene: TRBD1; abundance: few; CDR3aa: CASSAEGGFPGQVSDTQYF; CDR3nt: TGTGCCAGCAGCGCCGAAGGGGGTTTTCCGGGACAGGTATCAGATACGCAGTATTTT
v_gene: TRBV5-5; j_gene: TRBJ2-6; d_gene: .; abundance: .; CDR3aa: CASSRDQGAGANVLTF; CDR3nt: TGTGCCAGCAGCCGCGATCAGGGAGCTGGGGCCAACGTCCTGACTTTC
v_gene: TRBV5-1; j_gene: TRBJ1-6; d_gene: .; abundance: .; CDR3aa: CASRYLGTQNSPLHF; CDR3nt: TGCGCCAGCAGGTATTTAGGGACTCAGAATTCACCCCTCCACTTT
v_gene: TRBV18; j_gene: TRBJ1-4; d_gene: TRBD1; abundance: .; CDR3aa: CASSQETGRAEKLFF; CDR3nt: TGTGCCAGCTCACAGGAGACAGGGAGGGCTGAAAAACTGTTTTTT
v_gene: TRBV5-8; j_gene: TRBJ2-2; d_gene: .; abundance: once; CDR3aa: CASSQTRSQGGELFF; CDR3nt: TGTGCCAGCAGCCAGACCCGGAGCCAAGGCGGGGAGCTGTTTTTT
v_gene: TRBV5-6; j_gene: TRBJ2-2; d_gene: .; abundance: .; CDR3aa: CASSPGRNTGELFF; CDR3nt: TGTGCCAGCAGCCCCGGGCGGAACACCGGGGAGCTGTTTTTT
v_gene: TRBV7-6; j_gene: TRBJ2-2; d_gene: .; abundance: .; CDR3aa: CASSLVDGGTGELFF; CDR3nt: TGTGCCAGCAGCTTAGTCGATGGGGGCACCGGGGAGCTGTTTTTT
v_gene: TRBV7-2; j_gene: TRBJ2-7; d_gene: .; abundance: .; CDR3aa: CASSLSSVSGEQYF; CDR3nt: TGTGCCAGCAGCTTATCATCAGTCTCTGGCGAGCAGTACTTC
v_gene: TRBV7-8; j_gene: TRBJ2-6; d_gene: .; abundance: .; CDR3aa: CASGDMTASGANVLTF; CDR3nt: TGTGCCAGCGGCGACATGACAGCCTCTGGGGCCAACGTCCTGACTTTC
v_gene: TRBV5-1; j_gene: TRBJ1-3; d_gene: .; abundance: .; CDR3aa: CASSLAPAGTGNTIYF; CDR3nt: TGCGCCAGCAGCTTGGCTCCGGCGGGGACGGGAAACACCATATATTTT
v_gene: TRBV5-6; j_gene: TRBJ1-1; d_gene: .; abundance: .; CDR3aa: CASSRRTGDFEGAFF; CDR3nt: TGTGCCAGCAGCCGACGGACCGGTGACTTCGAGGGAGCTTTCTTT
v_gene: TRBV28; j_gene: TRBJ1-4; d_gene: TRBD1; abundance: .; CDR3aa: CASSLTGGNEKLFF; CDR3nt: TGTGCCAGCAGTTTGACAGGGGGAAATGAAAAACTGTTTTTT
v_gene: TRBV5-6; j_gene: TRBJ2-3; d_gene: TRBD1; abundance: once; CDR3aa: CASSQGQDRYSTDTQYF; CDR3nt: TGTGCCAGCAGCCAAGGACAGGACAGATATAGCACAGATACGCAGTATTTT
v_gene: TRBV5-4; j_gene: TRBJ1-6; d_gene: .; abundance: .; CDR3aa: CASSLVPPGAYNSPLHF; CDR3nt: TGTGCCAGCAGCTTGGTCCCCCCAGGGGCTTATAATTCACCCCTCCACTTT
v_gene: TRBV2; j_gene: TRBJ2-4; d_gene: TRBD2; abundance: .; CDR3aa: CASSLSGGQNIQYF; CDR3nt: TGTGCCAGCAGTTTGTCGGGAGGGCAAAACATTCAGTACTTC
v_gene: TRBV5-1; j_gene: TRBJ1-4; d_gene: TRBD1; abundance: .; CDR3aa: CASSWTGTNEKLFF; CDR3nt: TGCGCCAGCAGCTGGACAGGGACTAATGAAAAACTGTTTTTT
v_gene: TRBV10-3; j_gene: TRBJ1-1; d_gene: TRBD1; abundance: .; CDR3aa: CAISEADRGTEAFF; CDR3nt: TGTGCCATCAGTGAAGCCGACAGGGGAACTGAAGCTTTCTTT
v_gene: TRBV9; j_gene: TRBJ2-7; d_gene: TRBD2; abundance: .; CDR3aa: CASSGGLAGRTYEQYF; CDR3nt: TGTGCCAGCAGCGGAGGACTAGCGGGGAGGACCTACGAGCAGTACTTC